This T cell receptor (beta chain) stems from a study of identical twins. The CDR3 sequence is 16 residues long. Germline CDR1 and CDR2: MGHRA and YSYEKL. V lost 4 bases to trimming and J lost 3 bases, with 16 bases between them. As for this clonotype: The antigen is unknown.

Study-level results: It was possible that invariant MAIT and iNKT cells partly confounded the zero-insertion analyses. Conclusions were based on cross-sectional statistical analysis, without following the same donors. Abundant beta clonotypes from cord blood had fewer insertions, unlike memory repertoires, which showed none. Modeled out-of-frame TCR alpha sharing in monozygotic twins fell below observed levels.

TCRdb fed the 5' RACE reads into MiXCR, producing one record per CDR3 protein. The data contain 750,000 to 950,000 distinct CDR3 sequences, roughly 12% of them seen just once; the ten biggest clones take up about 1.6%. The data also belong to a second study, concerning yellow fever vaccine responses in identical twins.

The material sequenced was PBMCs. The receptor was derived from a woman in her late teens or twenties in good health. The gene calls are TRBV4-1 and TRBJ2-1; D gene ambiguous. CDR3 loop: CASSRAFMIDYNEQFF. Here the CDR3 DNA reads TGCGCCAGCAGCCGGGCGTTTATGATAGACTACAATGAGCAGTTCTTC.